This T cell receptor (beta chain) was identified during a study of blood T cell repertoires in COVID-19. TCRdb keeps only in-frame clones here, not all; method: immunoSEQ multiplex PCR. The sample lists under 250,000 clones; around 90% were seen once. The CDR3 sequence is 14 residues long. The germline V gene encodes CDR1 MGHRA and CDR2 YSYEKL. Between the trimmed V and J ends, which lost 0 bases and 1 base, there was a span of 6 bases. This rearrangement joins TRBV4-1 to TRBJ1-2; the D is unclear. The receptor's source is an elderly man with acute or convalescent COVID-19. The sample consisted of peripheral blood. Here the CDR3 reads CASSQDPVNYGYTF. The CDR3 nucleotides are TGCGCCAGCAGCCAAGATCCAGTTAACTATGGCTACACCTTC.